One and the same sample provided the 24 T cell receptor beta chains below, sequenced in a study of T cells in women clearing cervical HPV infection. The table came from immunoSEQ multiplex PCR; TCRdb's copy has only in-frame clones and leaves some out. This sample's table has under 40,000 clones. The specimen sequenced was blood buffy coat. These receptors all stem from a woman between 18 and 70 years old with a cervical HPV16 infection that either progressed to CIN3+ or cleared (not recorded which).

Concerning this clone itself: The sequenced fragment ends 3 residues before the CDR3 boundary, so the rest is inferred from the germline J gene. This chain links TRBV20-1 with TRBJ1-1, with 10 positions matching TRBD1. The germline V gene encodes CDR1 DFQATT and CDR2 SNEGSKA (reference sequence). The CDR3 is 14 amino acids. CDR3 bases read: TGCAGTGCTAGAGAACCGGGACAGGGGCTGCGG. This codes for CSAREPGQGLR. The full CDR3 protein is CSAREPGQGLRAFF.

A word on this clone: The CDR3 goes on 3 residues after the read ends, and that part is filled in from the germline J gene. The chain carries TRBV5-1 and TRBJ2-1; D is possibly TRBD1 (5 bases). The V gene lost 0 bases and the J gene lost 1 base, with 11 bases spanning the gap. Germline CDR1 is SGHRS and CDR2 is YFSETQ. The CDR3 has 16 residues. Partial CDR3 DNA: TGCGCCAGCAGCTTGGGGGCAGGGAAATCCTACAATGAG. It translates to CASSLGAGKSYNE. The full CDR3 sequence reads CASSLGAGKSYNEQFF.

As to this clone: With the read ending 3 residues before the CDR3 end, the germline J gene is used to fill in that end. The genes are TRBV11-2 and TRBJ2-1; a possible D gene is TRBD1 (5 bases). This CDR3 region has 14 residues. V shed 3 bases and J shed 1 base, with 7 bases lying between them. Germline-derived CDR1 and CDR2 are SGHAT and FQNNGV. CDR3: CASSFHRSYNEQFF. The CDR3 DNA, read in part, is TGTGCCAGCAGCTTCCACAGGTCCTACAATGAG.

Of note for this clone: The read ends 3 residues before the CDR3 terminus; that terminus is restored from the germline J gene. This chain links TRBV7-3 with TRBJ2-2; TRBD1 agrees at 8 bases. The CDR3 loop spans 18 amino acids. Germline trimming cut 4 bases from V and 1 base from J; bases unmatched to any gene: 11. From germline, CDR1 is SGHTA and CDR2 FQGTGA. The CDR3 bases that were read are TGTGCCAGCAGCTGGGGACAGGCCGTGGGGGGGAACACCGGGGAG. Translated, it gives CASSWGQAVGGNTGE. From start to end, the CDR3 is CASSWGQAVGGNTGELFF.

Notes on this clone: From the germline J gene comes the end of the CDR3, since the read stops 3 residues before it. The J gene is TRBJ1-1, the V gene TRBV7-2; D is uncertain. The V end lost 2 bases, the J end lost 1 base, and 11 bases lay between the germline ends. Germline CDR1 SGHTA, CDR2 FQGNSA. CDR3 length equals 15 residues. The CDR3 bases that were read are TGTGCCAGCAGCTTACCGGGTTCGCAGAACACTGAA. This gives the protein CASSLPGSQNTE. The whole CDR3 reads CASSLPGSQNTEAFF.

On this clone itself: The CDR3 end lies 3 residues beyond the end of the read and is filled in from the germline J gene. The chain recombines TRBV6-2 or TRBV6-3 with TRBJ1-2; tentatively, D is TRBD1 (6 bases). V shed 2 bases and J shed 7 bases, with 11 bases lying between them. This CDR3 comprises 13 residues. The germline gives CDR1 MNHEY, CDR2 SVGEGT. CDR3 region: CASSYIDRTGYTF. The DNA read from the CDR3 is TGTGCCAGCAGTTACATTGACAGGACTGGC.

In the case of this clone: The CDR3 is cut off 3 residues early in the read; its end comes from the germline J gene. The chain is built from TRBV6-1 and TRBJ1-5; 9 nucleotides line up with TRBD1. The germline V gene has CDR1 MNHNS and CDR2 SASEGT. With 0 bases clipped from V and 3 bases from J, the junction kept 3 bases outside the gene matches. The CDR3 runs 16 residues. CDR3 DNA (partial): TGTGCCAGCAGTGAAGCACGGGACAGGGTCAATCAGCCC. It translates to CASSEARDRVNQP. The complete CDR3 protein is CASSEARDRVNQPQHF.

About this clone itself: Read sequence stops 3 residues before the CDR3 end, and the germline J gene provides the missing end. The chain couples TRBV6-2 or TRBV6-3 to TRBJ1-5, with 12 bases that match TRBD1. V lost 5 bases to trimming and J lost 6 bases; unmatched junction nucleotides: 8. The CDR3 contains 16 residues. CDR1 and CDR2 from the germline V gene are MNHEY and SVGEGT. The sequenced part of the CDR3 DNA is TGTGCCAGCAGTCGGGGACAGGGGGCGCCGGTTCAGCCC. Amino acid sequence: CASSRGQGAPVQP. The whole CDR3 sequence reads CASSRGQGAPVQPQHF.

Details on this clone: The missing CDR3 end, 3 residues past where the read stops, is filled in from the germline J gene. This chain joins TRBV20-1 and TRBJ1-1; no clear D gene. CDR1 DFQATT and CDR2 SNEGSKA come from the germline V gene (reference sequence). The CDR3 sequence is 15 residues long. The V end lost 0 bases, the J end lost 2 bases, and 13 bases lay between the germline ends. CDR3 bases read: TGCAGTGCTAGAGATATACACAGAAGTAACACTGAA. This codes for CSARDIHRSNTE. The whole CDR3 sequence is CSARDIHRSNTEAFF.

As to this clone: The observed sequence ends 3 residues before the CDR3 terminus, with the missing tail filled in from the germline J gene. The rearrangement joins TRBV4-2 to TRBJ2-7, with D uncertain. Germline V gene lookup returns CDR1 LGHNA and CDR2 YNFKEQ. The V end lost 5 bases, the J end lost 0 bases, and 14 bases lay between the germline ends. The CDR3 sequence is 15 residues long. CDR3: CASSGLDLNSYEQYF. CDR3 DNA (partial): TGTGCCAGCAGCGGGTTAGACTTAAACTCCTACGAG.

Comments on this clone: The DNA ends 3 residues before the CDR3 does, and the rest of the CDR3 is filled in from the germline J gene. The chain recombines TRBV7-9 with TRBJ1-6; D is ambiguous. CDR1 and CDR2 from the germline V gene are SEHNR and FQNEAQ (reference sequence). The CDR3 loop spans 14 amino acids. V was cut by 0 bases and J by 7 bases, with 7 bases left in between. CDR3 residues: CASSLASTNSPLHF. The sequenced CDR3 bases are TGTGCCAGCAGCTTAGCGTCGACAAATTCACCC.

On this clone: The read is 3 residues too short to cover the CDR3 end, so that end is filled in from the germline J gene. The V and J genes are TRBV20-1 and TRBJ2-1, with D possibly TRBD1 on 5 matching bases. Germline CDR1 reads DFQATT; CDR2 reads SNEGSKA (reference sequence). V shed 6 bases and J shed 6 bases, with 18 bases lying between them. The CDR3 sequence is 14 residues long. CDR3 DNA (partial): TGCAGTGCCCCCCCCAGGGTGGAAGCCAATGAG. Translation: CSAPPRVEANE. The whole CDR3 region reads CSAPPRVEANEQFF.

In the case of this clone: The read comes to an end 3 residues before the CDR3 does, leaving the germline J gene to fill in the end. The rearrangement joins TRBV28 to TRBJ2-5, with 9 bases lining up with TRBD2. The junction had 9 bases not matched to a gene; V was cut back by 6 bases and J by 1 base. This CDR3 has 16 residues. Germline CDR1 is MDHEN and CDR2 is SYDVKM. The part of the CDR3 DNA that was read is TGTGCCAGCAGCGGTGGGGGTAGCGGGAGCCAAGAGACC. It is translated as CASSGGGSGSQET. The whole CDR3 sequence is CASSGGGSGSQETQYF.

In regard to this clone: The read comes to an end 3 residues before the CDR3 does, leaving the germline J gene to fill in the end. The chain is built from TRBV20-1 and TRBJ1-5, with D maybe TRBD1 (5 bases). The CDR3 has 13 amino acids. Germline-derived CDR1 and CDR2 are DFQATT and SNEGSKA (reference sequence). With 4 bases removed from V and 4 bases from J, the gap between germline ends came to 11 bases. The chain's CDR3 is CSATIDRNQPQHF. The CDR3 bases that were read are TGCAGTGCTACCATTGACAGAAATCAGCCC.

Notes on this clone: Read sequence stops 3 residues before the CDR3 end, and the germline J gene provides the missing end. The V gene is TRBV7-9, the J gene TRBJ1-1; possible D gene TRBD1, 5 bases. The CDR3 loop spans 14 amino acids. The germline CDR1 and CDR2 sequences are SEHNR and FQNEAQ (reference sequence). V was clipped by 5 bases and J by 4 bases, with 14 bases between them. CDR3: CASSAIRQTTEAFF. The DNA read from the CDR3 is TGTGCCAGCAGCGCAATCCGACAGACCACTGAA.

As for this clone: With the read ending 3 residues before the CDR3 end, the germline J gene is used to fill in that end. The rearrangement links TRBV6-2 or TRBV6-3 to TRBJ2-7; D perhaps matches TRBD2 (5 bases). V lost 5 bases and J lost 3, with 14 bases in between. The CDR3 spans 14 residues. The germline CDR1 and CDR2 sequences are MNHEY and SVGEGT. Partial CDR3 DNA: TGTGCCAGCAGTGGAGCCGTCCGGGGCTACGAG. It yields the protein CASSGAVRGYE. The complete CDR3 sequence is CASSGAVRGYEQYF.

As to this clone: With the read ending 3 residues before the CDR3 end, the germline J gene is used to fill in that end. This chain connects TRBV7-3 to TRBJ2-2; D is possibly TRBD1 (6 bases). The CDR3 spans 14 residues. V lost 4 bases to trimming and J lost 3 bases, with 9 bases between them. Germline CDR1 and CDR2: SGHTA and FQGTGA. The CDR3 reads CASSSQGYTGELFF. The sequenced part of the CDR3 DNA is TGTGCCAGCAGCTCTCAGGGGTACACCGGGGAG. The full variable domain, its missing parts supplied by reference TRBV7-3 and TRBJ2-2, is GAGVSQTPSNKVTEKGKYVELRCDPISGHTALYWYRQSLGQGPEFLIYFQGTGAADDSGLPNDRFFAVRPEGSVSTLKIQRTERGDSAVYLCASSSQGYTGELFFGEGSRLTVL.

The CDR3 reads CASSLWTARRGGYTF. The DNA read from the CDR3 is TGCGCCAGCAGCTTATGGACCGCCCGGAGGGGTGGC. This chain connects TRBV5-1 to TRBJ1-2, with D possibly being TRBD1 (5 bases). Coverage ceases 3 residues before the CDR3 finishes, and the germline J gene fills in the end. Trimming took off 2 bases at V and 7 bases at J, with 18 bases between the two ends. This CDR3 contains 15 residues. Germline CDR1 reads SGHRS; CDR2 reads YFSETQ.

About this clone itself: The read stops 3 residues short of the end of the CDR3; the missing end is completed from the germline J gene. The gene calls are TRBV29-1 and TRBJ1-4; TRBD1 agrees at 8 bases. After removal of 7 bases from V and 4 bases from J, the junction contained 5 bases not matched to a gene. The germline V gene has CDR1 SQVTM and CDR2 ANQGSEA. CDR3 length equals 13 residues. CDR3 sequence reads: CSGQGAFNEKLFF. CDR3 DNA, as far as it was read: TGCAGCGGGCAGGGGGCCTTTAATGAAAAA.

CDR3: CASSYIAGDNEQFF. Partial CDR3 DNA: TGTGCCAGCAGTTACATCGCAGGTGACAATGAG. This sequence joins TRBV28 and TRBJ2-1, with D unresolved. Read coverage stops 3 residues before the CDR3 terminus; the germline J gene supplies the remainder. V lost 4 bases and J lost 5, with 12 bases in between. Germline CDR1 is MDHEN and CDR2 is SYDVKM. This CDR3 is 14 amino acids long.

Details on this clone: The observed sequence ends 3 residues before the CDR3 terminus, with the missing tail filled in from the germline J gene. The V gene is TRBV7-3, the J gene TRBJ2-1, with D possibly matching TRBD2 (6 bases). Germline V CDR1 and CDR2: SGHTA, FQGTGA. Trimming shortened V by 5 bases and J by 4 bases, and 15 bases separated the two germline ends. The CDR3 spans 15 residues. The CDR3 here is CASSPTPGTYNEQFF. The CDR3 DNA, read in part, is TGTGCCAGCAGCCCTACCCCGGGGACTTACAATGAG.

Points on this clone: The read ends 3 residues before the CDR3 terminus; that terminus is restored from the germline J gene. The chain has TRBV19 and TRBJ1-5; 8 bases align to TRBD1. Germline loops: CDR1 LNHDA, CDR2 SQIVND (reference sequence). V lost 1 base to trimming and J lost 7 bases; unmatched junction nucleotides: 9. The CDR3 loop spans 16 amino acids. This CDR3 reads CASSIVGRGRDQPQHF. The DNA read from the CDR3 is TGTGCCAGTAGTATAGTAGGCAGGGGGCGCGACCAGCCC.

As to this clone: The sequence runs out 3 residues before the end of the CDR3; the remainder is reconstructed from the germline J gene. This sequence joins TRBV18 and TRBJ2-2; D possibly corresponds to TRBD2 (6 bases). Germline V gene lookup returns CDR1 KGHSH and CDR2 LQKENI. This CDR3 is built from 13 residues. The sequenced CDR3 bases are TGTGCCAGCTCACCGTTCAGGGACTCACCG. Residues: CASSPFRDSP. Given in full, the CDR3 is CASSPFRDSPLFF.

In regard to this clone: The read comes to an end 3 residues before the CDR3 does, leaving the germline J gene to fill in the end. V and J are TRBV2 and TRBJ1-1; D is unresolved. Trimming removed 2 bases at V and 2 bases at J, with 9 bases between. The CDR3 is made up of 14 amino acids. The germline V gene has CDR1 SNHLY and CDR2 FYNNEI. CDR3 loop: CASSERRTNTEAFF. CDR3 DNA, as far as it was read: TGTGCCAGCAGTGAAAGACGGACTAACACTGAA.